A selection of T cell receptor beta chains follows, all from one sample in a study of T cells in Graves' hyperthyroidism and ophthalmopathy. One entry per CDR3 protein results from TCRdb running MiXCR on the multiplex PCR reads. The table shows about 290,000 distinct CDR3 sequences, with over 15% occurring only once. Source material: blood. These receptors were obtained from a man aged 30 to 39 with Graves' hyperthyroidism. The CDR3 runs from the conserved cysteine through the conserved F or W. The D gene is left open where the match is weak. Clone size is stated in some rows and not others, as once, few, many or a class when expanded.

d_call: -; j_call: TRBJ1-2; cdr3_length: 13; v_call: TRBV12-3/TRBV12-4; clone_size: many; cdr3_aa: CASSLQGNYGYTF; cdr3_nt: TGTGCCAGCAGTTTACAGGGTAACTATGGCTACACCTTC
d_call: TRBD2; j_call: TRBJ2-2; cdr3_length: 14; v_call: TRBV12-3/TRBV12-4; clone_size: -; cdr3_aa: CASRGSLVTGELFF; cdr3_nt: TGTGCCAGCCGCGGGAGTTTGGTGACCGGGGAGCTGTTTTTT
d_call: TRBD1; j_call: TRBJ2-2; cdr3_length: 15; v_call: TRBV7-9; clone_size: -; cdr3_aa: CASTRTGENTGELFF; cdr3_nt: TGTGCCAGCACCCGGACAGGGGAGAACACCGGGGAGCTGTTTTTT
d_call: -; j_call: TRBJ1-6; cdr3_length: 16; v_call: TRBV2; clone_size: many; cdr3_aa: CASRGGQSSYNSPLHF; cdr3_nt: TGTGCCAGCAGGGGTGGACAGAGCTCCTATAATTCACCCCTCCACTTT
d_call: TRBD1; j_call: TRBJ1-2; cdr3_length: 13; v_call: TRBV24-1; clone_size: few; cdr3_aa: CATSDFGQGSYTF; cdr3_nt: TGTGCCACCAGTGATTTTGGACAGGGGAGCTACACCTTC
d_call: -; j_call: TRBJ1-5; cdr3_length: 14; v_call: TRBV12-3/TRBV12-4; clone_size: many; cdr3_aa: CASSNNRYNQPQHF; cdr3_nt: TGTGCCAGCAGTAACAACAGATACAATCAGCCCCAGCATTTT
d_call: TRBD2; j_call: TRBJ2-1; cdr3_length: 15; v_call: TRBV5-1; clone_size: many; cdr3_aa: CASSLTAGGYNEQFF; cdr3_nt: TGCGCCAGCAGCTTGACAGCGGGAGGATACAATGAGCAGTTCTTC
d_call: -; j_call: TRBJ2-2; cdr3_length: 17; v_call: TRBV6-1; clone_size: few; cdr3_aa: CASSEEGYPPNTGELFF; cdr3_nt: TGTGCCAGCAGTGAAGAAGGGTACCCACCGAACACCGGGGAGCTGTTTTTT
d_call: TRBD1; j_call: TRBJ2-1; cdr3_length: 18; v_call: TRBV28; clone_size: few; cdr3_aa: CASSFWDRGKSFGNEQFF; cdr3_nt: TGTGCCAGCAGTTTCTGGGACAGGGGTAAAAGTTTTGGCAATGAGCAGTTCTTC
d_call: -; j_call: TRBJ1-6; cdr3_length: 13; v_call: TRBV9; clone_size: -; cdr3_aa: CASGDHRGGPLHF; cdr3_nt: TGTGCCAGCGGGGACCATCGGGGGGGACCCCTCCACTTT
d_call: TRBD1; j_call: TRBJ2-5; cdr3_length: 12; v_call: TRBV3-1; clone_size: many; cdr3_aa: CASSQGQGNQYF; cdr3_nt: TGTGCCAGCAGCCAAGGACAGGGTAACCAGTACTTC
d_call: -; j_call: TRBJ2-7; cdr3_length: 14; v_call: TRBV28; clone_size: many; cdr3_aa: CASSRWTESPEQYF; cdr3_nt: TGTGCCAGCAGCCGTTGGACAGAGTCACCCGAGCAGTACTTC
d_call: -; j_call: TRBJ1-1; cdr3_length: 13; v_call: TRBV30; clone_size: many; cdr3_aa: CAWSAGTNTEAFF; cdr3_nt: TGTGCCTGGAGTGCAGGGACGAACACTGAAGCTTTCTTT
d_call: TRBD2; j_call: TRBJ2-7; cdr3_length: 15; v_call: TRBV4-1; clone_size: -; cdr3_aa: CASSQVSGSIYEQYF; cdr3_nt: TGCGCCAGCAGCCAAGTTAGCGGGTCTATCTACGAGCAGTACTTC
d_call: TRBD2; j_call: TRBJ2-5; cdr3_length: 16; v_call: TRBV20-1; clone_size: many; cdr3_aa: CSARDNPSGRPETQYF; cdr3_nt: TGCAGTGCTAGAGATAACCCTAGCGGGAGGCCAGAGACCCAGTACTTC
d_call: TRBD2; j_call: TRBJ2-5; cdr3_length: 15; v_call: TRBV20-1; clone_size: many; cdr3_aa: CSAGGLAGVQETQYF; cdr3_nt: TGCAGTGCTGGGGGGCTAGCGGGGGTCCAAGAGACCCAGTACTTC
d_call: TRBD2; j_call: TRBJ2-1; cdr3_length: 14; v_call: TRBV11-2; clone_size: many; cdr3_aa: CASTQYGEGNEQFF; cdr3_nt: TGTGCCAGCACCCAATATGGGGAGGGCAATGAGCAGTTCTTC
d_call: -; j_call: TRBJ1-4; cdr3_length: 17; v_call: TRBV6-5; clone_size: -; cdr3_aa: CASSYTAGIRANEKLFF; cdr3_nt: TGTGCCAGCAGTTACACCGCAGGGATCAGAGCTAATGAAAAACTGTTTTTT
d_call: TRBD2; j_call: TRBJ2-7; cdr3_length: 16; v_call: TRBV18; clone_size: many; cdr3_aa: CASSPSAGAGPREQYF; cdr3_nt: TGTGCCAGCTCACCGTCTGCGGGAGCGGGCCCGCGCGAGCAGTACTTC
d_call: -; j_call: TRBJ2-3; cdr3_length: 12; v_call: TRBV5-1; clone_size: many; cdr3_aa: CASSSAADTQYF; cdr3_nt: TGCGCCAGCAGCTCCGCTGCAGATACGCAGTATTTT
d_call: TRBD1; j_call: TRBJ1-3; cdr3_length: 15; v_call: TRBV5-5; clone_size: -; cdr3_aa: CASSLWGQSGNTIYF; cdr3_nt: TGTGCCAGCAGCTTGTGGGGACAGTCTGGAAACACCATATATTTT
d_call: -; j_call: TRBJ2-7; cdr3_length: 13; v_call: TRBV3-1; clone_size: few; cdr3_aa: CASSQFIVDEQYF; cdr3_nt: TGTGCCAGCAGCCAGTTTATAGTAGACGAGCAGTACTTC
d_call: TRBD1; j_call: TRBJ2-2; cdr3_length: 15; v_call: TRBV7-3; clone_size: -; cdr3_aa: CASSPTGLPTGELFF; cdr3_nt: TGTGCCAGCAGCCCGACAGGGTTGCCCACCGGGGAGCTGTTTTTT
d_call: -; j_call: TRBJ1-5; cdr3_length: 13; v_call: TRBV6-1; clone_size: many; cdr3_aa: CASSDGEHQPQHF; cdr3_nt: TGTGCCAGCAGTGACGGGGAACATCAGCCCCAGCATTTT
d_call: TRBD2; j_call: TRBJ2-1; cdr3_length: 15; v_call: TRBV6-1; clone_size: many; cdr3_aa: CASSGRDYYGDEQFF; cdr3_nt: TGTGCCAGCAGTGGGCGGGACTACTACGGCGATGAGCAGTTCTTC
d_call: -; j_call: TRBJ2-3; cdr3_length: 16; v_call: TRBV11-2; clone_size: many; cdr3_aa: CASSFVTGGLGHTQYF; cdr3_nt: TGTGCCAGCAGCTTCGTGACAGGAGGATTGGGACATACGCAGTATTTT
d_call: TRBD2; j_call: TRBJ2-7; cdr3_length: 15; v_call: TRBV4-1; clone_size: many; cdr3_aa: CASSQGGAGLNEQYF; cdr3_nt: TGCGCCAGCAGCCAGGGAGGGGCAGGGCTCAACGAGCAGTACTTC
d_call: -; j_call: TRBJ2-3; cdr3_length: 18; v_call: TRBV24-1; clone_size: few; cdr3_aa: CATSESPGGRGGTDTQYF; cdr3_nt: TGTGCCACCAGTGAATCTCCTGGGGGAAGAGGCGGCACAGATACGCAGTATTTT
d_call: -; j_call: TRBJ2-7; cdr3_length: 12; v_call: TRBV12-3/TRBV12-4; clone_size: few; cdr3_aa: CASSFVIGEQYF; cdr3_nt: TGTGCCAGCAGTTTCGTGATAGGCGAGCAGTACTTC
d_call: -; j_call: TRBJ2-7; cdr3_length: 12; v_call: TRBV4-2; clone_size: many; cdr3_aa: CASSQGLNEQYF; cdr3_nt: TGTGCCAGCAGCCAAGGACTAAACGAGCAGTACTTC
d_call: -; j_call: TRBJ2-7; cdr3_length: 12; v_call: TRBV7-9; clone_size: -; cdr3_aa: CASSLRTHEQYF; cdr3_nt: TGTGCCAGCAGCCTCCGGACTCACGAGCAGTACTTC
d_call: TRBD1; j_call: TRBJ1-2; cdr3_length: 11; v_call: TRBV2; clone_size: -; cdr3_aa: CATRQGDGYTF; cdr3_nt: TGTGCCACCAGACAGGGGGATGGCTACACCTTC
d_call: -; j_call: TRBJ1-5; cdr3_length: 15; v_call: TRBV5-5; clone_size: many; cdr3_aa: CASSFSGGGNQPQHF; cdr3_nt: TGTGCCAGCAGCTTTTCCGGGGGCGGCAATCAGCCCCAGCATTTT
d_call: -; j_call: TRBJ2-5; cdr3_length: 17; v_call: TRBV24-1; clone_size: many; cdr3_aa: CATSDLLEGGSEETQYF; cdr3_nt: TGTGCCACCAGTGATTTGCTGGAGGGGGGCAGCGAAGAGACCCAGTACTTC
d_call: -; j_call: TRBJ2-3; cdr3_length: 16; v_call: TRBV20-1; clone_size: -; cdr3_aa: CSASQEQGRGADTQYF; cdr3_nt: TGCAGTGCTAGCCAGGAACAGGGGAGGGGGGCAGATACGCAGTATTTT
d_call: -; j_call: TRBJ2-1; cdr3_length: 15; v_call: TRBV5-1; clone_size: many; cdr3_aa: CASSPYPSSYNEQFF; cdr3_nt: TGCGCCAGCAGCCCGTATCCTAGCTCCTACAATGAGCAGTTCTTC
d_call: -; j_call: TRBJ2-7; cdr3_length: 16; v_call: TRBV28; clone_size: many; cdr3_aa: CASRSLWGQANYEQYF; cdr3_nt: TGTGCCAGCAGGTCACTTTGGGGTCAAGCGAACTACGAGCAGTACTTC
d_call: TRBD1; j_call: TRBJ2-3; cdr3_length: 16; v_call: TRBV5-1; clone_size: -; cdr3_aa: CASSARQGAHTDTQYF; cdr3_nt: TGCGCCAGCAGCGCAAGACAGGGGGCGCACACAGATACGCAGTATTTT
d_call: -; j_call: TRBJ2-2; cdr3_length: 14; v_call: TRBV5-1; clone_size: many; cdr3_aa: CASSSGTYTGELFF; cdr3_nt: TGCGCCAGCAGTTCCGGGACATACACCGGGGAGCTGTTTTTT
d_call: -; j_call: TRBJ2-1; cdr3_length: 15; v_call: TRBV13; clone_size: -; cdr3_aa: CASSPSPMPNNEQFF; cdr3_nt: TGTGCCAGCAGTCCCAGCCCGATGCCAAACAATGAGCAGTTCTTC
d_call: TRBD2; j_call: TRBJ2-1; cdr3_length: 13; v_call: TRBV13; clone_size: few; cdr3_aa: CASSRPLAGGQFF; cdr3_nt: TGTGCCAGCAGCCGCCCCTTAGCGGGAGGGCAGTTCTTC
d_call: -; j_call: TRBJ2-3; cdr3_length: 12; v_call: TRBV3-1; clone_size: many; cdr3_aa: CASSQPPDTQYF; cdr3_nt: TGTGCCAGCAGCCAACCACCGGATACGCAGTATTTT
d_call: TRBD2; j_call: TRBJ2-5; cdr3_length: 16; v_call: TRBV19; clone_size: -; cdr3_aa: CASTKTSRYGGETQYF; cdr3_nt: TGTGCCAGTACCAAGACTAGCCGCTATGGTGGAGAGACCCAGTACTTC
d_call: -; j_call: TRBJ2-3; cdr3_length: 14; v_call: TRBV11-1; clone_size: many; cdr3_aa: CASSLIRVSDTQYF; cdr3_nt: TGTGCCAGCAGCTTAATCCGGGTGTCAGATACGCAGTATTTT
d_call: -; j_call: TRBJ2-1; cdr3_length: 13; v_call: TRBV7-9; clone_size: -; cdr3_aa: CASSYRSYNEQFF; cdr3_nt: TGTGCCAGCTCGTACCGCTCCTACAATGAGCAGTTCTTC
d_call: -; j_call: TRBJ2-1; cdr3_length: 12; v_call: TRBV12-3/TRBV12-4; clone_size: -; cdr3_aa: CASSSVPVEQFF; cdr3_nt: TGTGCCAGCAGTTCCGTACCCGTTGAGCAGTTCTTC
d_call: -; j_call: TRBJ1-6; cdr3_length: 14; v_call: TRBV28; clone_size: few; cdr3_aa: CASSFRAGRSPLHF; cdr3_nt: TGTGCCAGCAGTTTTAGGGCCGGGCGGTCACCCCTCCACTTT
d_call: -; j_call: TRBJ2-1; cdr3_length: 20; v_call: TRBV5-5; clone_size: -; cdr3_aa: CASSLAVGPWGKGSYNEQFF; cdr3_nt: TGTGCCAGCAGCTTGGCGGTGGGACCGTGGGGAAAGGGCTCCTACAATGAGCAGTTCTTC
d_call: -; j_call: TRBJ1-1; cdr3_length: 13; v_call: TRBV29-1; clone_size: -; cdr3_aa: CSVGGAVGTEAFF; cdr3_nt: TGCAGCGTTGGGGGGGCGGTGGGGACTGAAGCTTTCTTT
d_call: TRBD2; j_call: TRBJ2-5; cdr3_length: 18; v_call: TRBV11-2; clone_size: many; cdr3_aa: CASSLGTSGRAVGETQYF; cdr3_nt: TGTGCCAGCAGCTTGGGGACTAGCGGGAGGGCGGTGGGAGAGACCCAGTACTTC
d_call: TRBD2; j_call: TRBJ2-5; cdr3_length: 17; v_call: TRBV11-3; clone_size: many; cdr3_aa: CASSEFSPGGDQETQYF; cdr3_nt: TGTGCCAGCAGCGAGTTTAGCCCGGGAGGGGACCAAGAGACCCAGTACTTC
d_call: -; j_call: TRBJ1-4; cdr3_length: 15; v_call: TRBV3-1; clone_size: -; cdr3_aa: CASSQEGRGNEKLFF; cdr3_nt: TGTGCCAGCAGCCAAGAGGGGCGGGGTAATGAAAAACTGTTTTTT
d_call: -; j_call: TRBJ2-7; cdr3_length: 15; v_call: TRBV4-2; clone_size: -; cdr3_aa: CASSQGRGVSDEQYF; cdr3_nt: TGTGCCAGCAGCCAAGGCAGGGGAGTTAGCGACGAGCAGTACTTC